The present T cell receptor (beta chain) was sequenced within a study of cytomegalovirus exposure and HLA in healthy donors. Primers: 60 Vbeta forward and 13 Jbeta reverse. Method: immunoSEQ multiplex PCR; TCRdb's copy keeps in-frame clones and lacks some. Of about 180,000 clones listed, around 77% are singletons. A word on this clone: Its antigen is undetermined.

V was shortened by 10 bases and J by 1 base, with 16 bases between the two germline ends. This CDR3 contains 14 residues. The germline V gene has CDR1 SGHAT and CDR2 FQNNGV. Study results and limitations: Cytomegalovirus-associated status was assigned to 164 TCR beta chains. In a later analysis, productive TCRs from donors in an Asian-associated ancestry cluster reportedly carried fewer N-insertions than the cohort mean.

The TCR comes from a man in his 60s in good health and CMV-seronegative. The chain combines TRBV11-2 with TRBJ1-1; possibly TRBD1 for D (5 bases). The source material was PBMCs. CDR3 sequence reads: CATRRGRGNTEAFF. CDR3 sequence (DNA): TGTGCCACCCGGAGGGGACGCGGGAACACTGAAGCTTTCTTT. The full variable domain, rest sourced from reference TRBV11-2 and TRBJ1-1, is EAGVAQSPRYKIIEKRQSVAFWCNPISGHATLYWYQQILGQGPKLLIQFQNNGVVDDSQLPKDRFSAERLKGVDSTLKIQPAKLEDSAVYLCATRRGRGNTEAFFGQGTRLTVV.